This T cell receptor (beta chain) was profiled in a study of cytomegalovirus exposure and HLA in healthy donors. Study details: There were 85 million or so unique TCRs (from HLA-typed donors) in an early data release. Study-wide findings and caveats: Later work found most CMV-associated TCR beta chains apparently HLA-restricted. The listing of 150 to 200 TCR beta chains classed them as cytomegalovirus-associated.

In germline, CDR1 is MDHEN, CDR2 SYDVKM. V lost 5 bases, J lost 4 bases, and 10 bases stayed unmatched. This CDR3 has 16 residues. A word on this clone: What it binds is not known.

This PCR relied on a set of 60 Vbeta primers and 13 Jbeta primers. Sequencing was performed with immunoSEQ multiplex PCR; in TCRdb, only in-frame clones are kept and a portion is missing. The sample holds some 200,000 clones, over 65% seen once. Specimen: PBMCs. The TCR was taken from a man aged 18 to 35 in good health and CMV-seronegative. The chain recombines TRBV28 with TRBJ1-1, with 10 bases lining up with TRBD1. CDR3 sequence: CASSQMTGGTSTEAFF. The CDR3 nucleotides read TGTGCCAGCAGTCAAATGACAGGGGGCACGAGCACTGAAGCTTTCTTT.